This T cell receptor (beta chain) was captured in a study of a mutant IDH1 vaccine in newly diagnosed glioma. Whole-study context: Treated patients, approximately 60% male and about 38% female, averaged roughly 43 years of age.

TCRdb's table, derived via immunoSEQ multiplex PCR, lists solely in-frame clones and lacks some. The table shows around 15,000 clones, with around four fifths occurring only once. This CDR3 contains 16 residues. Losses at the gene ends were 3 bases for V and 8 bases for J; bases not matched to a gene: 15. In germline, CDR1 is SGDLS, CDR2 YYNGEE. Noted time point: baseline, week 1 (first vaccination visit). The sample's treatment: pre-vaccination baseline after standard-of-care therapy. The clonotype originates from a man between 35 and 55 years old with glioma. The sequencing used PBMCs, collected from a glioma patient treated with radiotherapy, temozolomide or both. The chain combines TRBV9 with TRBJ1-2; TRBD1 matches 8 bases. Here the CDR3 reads CASSANIEGQGHGYTF. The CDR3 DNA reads TGTGCCAGCAGCGCCAATATCGAAGGACAGGGTCACGGCTACACCTTC.